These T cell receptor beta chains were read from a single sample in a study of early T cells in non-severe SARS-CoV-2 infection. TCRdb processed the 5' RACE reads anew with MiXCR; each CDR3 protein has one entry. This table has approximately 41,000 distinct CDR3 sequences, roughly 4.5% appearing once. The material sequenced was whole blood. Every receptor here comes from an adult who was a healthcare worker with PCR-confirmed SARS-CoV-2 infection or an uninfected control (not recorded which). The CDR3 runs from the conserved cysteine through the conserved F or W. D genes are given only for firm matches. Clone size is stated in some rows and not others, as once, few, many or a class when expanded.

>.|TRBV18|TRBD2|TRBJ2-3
TGTGCCAGCTCGCCCCGACTAGCGGGGTCTGCGGATACGCAGTATTTT
CASSPRLAGSADTQYF
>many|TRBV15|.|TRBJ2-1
TGTGCCACCAGCAGAGGGGGGGATCAGGTCGCTGCTGAGCAGTTCTTC
CATSRGGDQVAAEQFF
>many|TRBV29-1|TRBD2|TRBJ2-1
TGCAGCGTTGAGGAACCCACTAGCGGGGTTAAGAATGAGCAGTTCTTC
CSVEEPTSGVKNEQFF
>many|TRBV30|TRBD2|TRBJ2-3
TGTGCCTGGGACGGAAGCGGGGCCAACACAGATACGCAGTATTTT
CAWDGSGANTDTQYF
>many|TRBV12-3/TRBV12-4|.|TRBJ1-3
TGTGCCAGCAGTTTAAACGGAGCCTCGGCTGGAAACACCATATATTTT
CASSLNGASAGNTIYF
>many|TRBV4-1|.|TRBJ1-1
TGCGCCAGCTCGGTCAACACTGAAGCTTTCTTT
CASSVNTEAFF
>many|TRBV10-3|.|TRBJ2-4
TGTGCCATCAGTGTCGGTGATGCCAAAAACATTCAGTACTTC
CAISVGDAKNIQYF
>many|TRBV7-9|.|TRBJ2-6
TGTGCCAGCAGCTTAGGGGCTCACTCTGGGGCCAACGTCCTGACTTTC
CASSLGAHSGANVLTF
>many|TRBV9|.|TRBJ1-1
TGTGCCAGCAGCGAGGGGGGACGGATGAACACTGAAGCTTTCTTT
CASSEGGRMNTEAFF
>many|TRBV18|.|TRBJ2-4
TGTGCCAGCTCAACCATGGAACAGAGCCTAGCCAAAAACATTCAGTACTTC
CASSTMEQSLAKNIQYF
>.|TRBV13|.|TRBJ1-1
TGTGCCAGCAGTCCGACAGCGGCGAACACTGAAGCTTTCTTT
CASSPTAANTEAFF
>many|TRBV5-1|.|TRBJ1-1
TGCGCCAGCAGCACAGGCCCGGGACGGGCTTTCTTT
CASSTGPGRAFF
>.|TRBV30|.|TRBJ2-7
TGTGCCTGGAGTTCGGGCAGTTGGGGCGAGCAGTACTTC
CAWSSGSWGEQYF
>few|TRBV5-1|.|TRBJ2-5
TGCGCCAGCAGCATGGACTTTCCAGCCCAAGAGACCCAGTACTTC
CASSMDFPAQETQYF
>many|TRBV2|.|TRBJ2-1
TGTGCCAGCAGCGAACGCCCGAAAGAGCAGTTCTTC
CASSERPKEQFF
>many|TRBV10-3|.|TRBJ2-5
TGTGCCATCAGGCCCACCTCAGGCGAGACCCAGTACTTC
CAIRPTSGETQYF
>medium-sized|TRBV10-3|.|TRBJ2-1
TGTGCCTCCCAAACGGCGGCTAGCAGGAATGAGCAGTTCTTC
CASQTAASRNEQFF
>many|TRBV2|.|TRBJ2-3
TGTGCCAGCAGTTCCTACGGGACACAAAGCACAGATACGCAGTATTTT
CASSSYGTQSTDTQYF
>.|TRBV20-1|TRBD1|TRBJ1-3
TGCAGTGCTAGAGATTCCCGGACAGGGGGCCTAGGAAACACCATATATTTT
CSARDSRTGGLGNTIYF
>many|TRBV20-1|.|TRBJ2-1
TGCAGTGCTAGAGAGCGCAGGGGGGCATACAATGAGCAGTTCTTC
CSARERRGAYNEQFF
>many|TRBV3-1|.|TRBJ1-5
TGTGCCAGCAGCCAACAGGGAGGAAATCAGCCCCAGCATTTT
CASSQQGGNQPQHF
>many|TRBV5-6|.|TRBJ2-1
TGTGCCAGCAGCTCGATGGGGAGCTGGCTCTCGGCGGATGAGCAGTTCTTC
CASSSMGSWLSADEQFF
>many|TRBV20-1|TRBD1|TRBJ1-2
TGCAGCGCTAGAGGGGGCAGCTATGGCTACACCTTC
CSARGGSYGYTF
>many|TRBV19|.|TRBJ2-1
TGTGCCAGTTCTAAAAATCGGGCCTACAATGAGCAGTTCTTC
CASSKNRAYNEQFF
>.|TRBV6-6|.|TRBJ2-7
TGTGCCTCCGAGGGGCGACAGACCAGGAGCGAGCAGTACTTC
CASEGRQTRSEQYF
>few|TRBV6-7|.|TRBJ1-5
TGTGCCAGCAGTTCGGCTGAGGCTAGCAATCAGCCCCAGCATTTT
CASSSAEASNQPQHF
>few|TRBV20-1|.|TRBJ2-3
TGCAGTGCTAGAGTTGCCGGGGGCCAAATTACACATACGCAGTATTTT
CSARVAGGQITHTQYF
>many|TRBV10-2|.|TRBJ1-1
TGCGCCAGCAGTGAGCTCAAGGCTGGGGAAGCTTTCTTT
CASSELKAGEAFF
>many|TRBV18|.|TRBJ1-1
TGTGCCAGCTCACCCATGGAGGACAGTGAAGCTTTCTTT
CASSPMEDSEAFF
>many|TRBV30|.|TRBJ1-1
TGTGCCTGGAGTGTAAGAGGAGGAACTGAAGCTTTCTTT
CAWSVRGGTEAFF
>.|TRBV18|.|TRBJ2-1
TGTGCCAGCTCACCGTTAGGAGTCGGCTCCTACAATGAGCAGTTCTTC
CASSPLGVGSYNEQFF
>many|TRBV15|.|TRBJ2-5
TGTGCCACCTCAGAGTTGGCGGCAGAAGAGACCCAGTACTTC
CATSELAAEETQYF
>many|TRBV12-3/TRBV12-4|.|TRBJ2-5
TGTGCCAGCAGTTCTCTCGACGCGCTGGAGACCCAGTACTTC
CASSSLDALETQYF
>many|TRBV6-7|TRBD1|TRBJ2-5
TGTGCCAGCAGTCCTGGGACAGGGGGCCGTCAAGAGACCCAGTACTTC
CASSPGTGGRQETQYF
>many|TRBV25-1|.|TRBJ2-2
TGTGCCAGCAGTGGGGGGTTGGGCACCGGGGAGCTGTTTTTT
CASSGGLGTGELFF
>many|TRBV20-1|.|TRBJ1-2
TGCAGTGCTAGTCCCCGGGGGGTTGGCTACACCTTC
CSASPRGVGYTF
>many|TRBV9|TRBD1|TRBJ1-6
TGTGCCAGCAGCGTAGGACAGGGCAACTCACCCCTCCACTTT
CASSVGQGNSPLHF
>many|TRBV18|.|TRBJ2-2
TGTGCCAGCTCAGCCCAGGTCACCGGGGAGCTGTTTTTT
CASSAQVTGELFF
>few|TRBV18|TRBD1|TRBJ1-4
TGTGCCAGCTCATTGACAGGGGGAGGTGATGAAAAACTGTTTTTT
CASSLTGGGDEKLFF
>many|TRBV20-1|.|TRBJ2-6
TGCAGTGCTAGAGAGGAGGGCTCTGGGGCCAACGTCCTGACTTTC
CSAREEGSGANVLTF
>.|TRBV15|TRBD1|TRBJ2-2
TGTGCCACTCAGGGGGCGAACACCGGGGAGCTGTTTTTT
CATQGANTGELFF
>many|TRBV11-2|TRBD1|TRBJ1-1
TGTGCCAGCAGCTTGGGGACAGGGTGGAGGGCTTTCTTT
CASSLGTGWRAFF
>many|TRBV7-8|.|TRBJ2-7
TGTGCCAGCAGCTTAGTAGGGACAACGGCCTACGAGCAGTACTTC
CASSLVGTTAYEQYF
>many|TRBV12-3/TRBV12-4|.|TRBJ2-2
TGTGCCAGCAGGAGGTCAGGCCCACCCGGGGAGCTGTTTTTT
CASRRSGPPGELFF
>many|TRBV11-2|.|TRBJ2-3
TGTGCCAGCAGCTTCGGGGCTGATACGCAGTATTTT
CASSFGADTQYF
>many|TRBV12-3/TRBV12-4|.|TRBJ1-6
TGTGCCAGCAGTTTTTTCAACTATAATTCACCCCTCCACTTT
CASSFFNYNSPLHF
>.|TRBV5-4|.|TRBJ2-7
TGTGCCAGCAGCTACGGGGCAGGGGCGGAAGACGAGCAGTACTTC
CASSYGAGAEDEQYF
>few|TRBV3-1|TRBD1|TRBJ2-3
TGTGCCAGCAGCCTTTTACAGGGGACGCAGTATTTT
CASSLLQGTQYF
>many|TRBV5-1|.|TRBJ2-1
TGCGCCAGCAGCTCAACGAGAGATGAGCAGTTCTTC
CASSSTRDEQFF
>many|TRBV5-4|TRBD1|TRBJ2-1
TGTGCCAGCAGCGGGGGACAGGGATACAATGAGCAGTTCTTC
CASSGGQGYNEQFF
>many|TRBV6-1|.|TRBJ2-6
TGTGCCAGCAGTAAGGGGACGGGTCCCTCTGGGGCCAACGTCCTGACTTTC
CASSKGTGPSGANVLTF
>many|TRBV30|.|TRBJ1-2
TGTGCCTGGAGTCACCAGCTCCGCCGTGATGGCTACACCTTC
CAWSHQLRRDGYTF
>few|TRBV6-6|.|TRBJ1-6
TGTGCCAGCAGTTACTCGAAGGGACTTAAGAATTCACCCCTCCACTTT
CASSYSKGLKNSPLHF
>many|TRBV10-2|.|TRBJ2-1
TGCGCCAGCAGTGGAGCGTATGAGCAGTTCTTC
CASSGAYEQFF